Listed here are 32 T cell receptor beta chains from one sample, sequenced in a study of glioma-infiltrating T cells. Amplification of TCR alpha and beta CDR3 regions from RNA used iRepertoire nested multiplex PCR. MiXCR was run by TCRdb on the multiplex PCR reads, yielding one entry per CDR3 protein. The table includes some 160,000 distinct CDR3 sequences, around 40% detected once. The sample taken for sequencing was glioma tissue, nonneoplastic brain tissue, or PBMCs (not recorded which). The receptor set was obtained from a human donor with low-grade glioma or glioblastoma, undergoing nonglioma brain surgery, or in good health (not recorded which).

In this sample, this clonotype turned up many times. V and J are TRBV6-1 and TRBJ2-7; D unclear. Germline CDR1 reads MNHNS; CDR2 reads SASEGT. V lost 2 bases, J lost 5 bases, and 7 bases lay in between. This CDR3 is 12 amino acids long. The CDR3 region is CASSETVHEQYF. CDR3 in DNA: TGTGCCAGCAGTGAAACCGTCCACGAGCAGTACTTC.

This clonotype showed up just a few times. The chain carries TRBV7-9 and TRBJ2-7; D call uncertain. CDR3 length: 14 amino acids. Germline CDR1 is SEHNR and CDR2 is FQNEAQ (reference sequence). The V gene lost 5 bases and the J gene lost 1 base, with 12 bases spanning the gap. The CDR3 spells CASSRPARSYEQYF. The CDR3 coding sequence is TGTGCCAGCAGCCGACCGGCCCGATCCTACGAGCAGTACTTC. The full variable domain, rest sourced from reference TRBV7-9 and TRBJ2-7, is DTGVSQNPRHKITKRGQNVTFRCDPISEHNRLYWYRQTLGQGPEFLTYFQNEAQLEKSRLLSDRFSAERPKGSFSTLEIQRTEQGDSAMYLCASSRPARSYEQYFGPGTRLTVT.

There are many counts of this clonotype. The genes are TRBV28 and TRBJ1-1; maybe TRBD1 (5 bases). Trimming took 3 bases from V and 4 from J, leaving 12 bases between them. CDR3 length: 14 amino acids. Germline V gives CDR1 MDHEN, CDR2 SYDVKM. CDR3 nucleotide sequence: TGTGCCAGCAGTTTGATGATGACAGCCACTGAAGCTTTCTTT. As protein: CASSLMMTATEAFF.

This clonotype was counted once. The junction departs from the called germline gene at one end, perhaps through a read error. The chain combines TRBV28 with TRBJ1-1; no firm D call. Germline-derived CDR1 and CDR2 are MDHEN and SYDVKM. This CDR3 has 13 residues. CDR3 protein: CASNLRGRTEALF. CDR3 DNA sequence: TGTGCCAGCAACCTAAGAGGTCGCACTGAAGCTTTATTT.

A note on this clonotype: Sequence at one end of the junction differs from germline and may be a read error. J is TRBJ2-7 and V is TRBV3-1, with D possibly being TRBD1 (6 bases). CDR3 length: 15 amino acids. Germline V lookup: CDR1 LGHDT, CDR2 YNNKEL (reference sequence). CDR3 region: CASTQETTGFDEQYF. The CDR3 nucleotides are TGTGCCAGCACCCAAGAAACAACAGGGTTCGACGAGCAGTACTTC.

There are many counts of this clonotype. This chain uses TRBV3-1 with TRBJ1-5, with a weak D call TRBD1 (6 bases). The V gene's germline CDR1 is LGHDT and CDR2 YNNKEL (reference sequence). This CDR3 has 15 amino acids. V lost 4 bases, J lost 0 bases, and 10 bases lay in between. For the CDR3, the DNA is TGTGCCAGCAGCCTGGGACATAATAGCAATCAGCCCCAGCATTTT. Protein product: CASSLGHNSNQPQHF.

This clonotype was recorded many times. V is TRBV28 and J is TRBJ1-3; possibly TRBD1 for D (6 bases). CDR3 length equals 14 residues. With 6 bases removed from V and 1 base from J, the gap between germline ends came to 10 bases. Per the germline V gene, CDR1 is MDHEN and CDR2 is SYDVKM. The CDR3 here is CASSQQGSGNTIYF. DNA for the CDR3: TGTGCCAGCAGCCAACAGGGATCTGGAAACACCATATATTTT.

CDR3 protein: CASSKLGFADTQYF. The CDR3 DNA is TGTGCCAGCAGTAAATTGGGTTTTGCAGATACGCAGTATTTT. V gene TRBV28 combines with J gene TRBJ2-3; D remains unclear. V was shortened by 5 bases and J by 4 bases, with 13 bases between the two germline ends. The CDR3 consists of 14 residues. Germline CDR1 and CDR2: MDHEN and SYDVKM.

With respect to this clonotype: With a much larger clone just one base away, this may be a read error. The chain couples TRBV6-2 or TRBV6-3 to TRBJ1-4; the D gene is possibly TRBD1 (5 bases). The germline V gene encodes CDR1 MNHEY and CDR2 SVGEGT. The CDR3 extends over 15 amino acids. CDR3 nucleotides: TGTGCCAGCAGTTACGCGGGAGAACGGGGGGAAAAACTGTATTTT. It specifies CASSYAGERGEKLYF.

On this clonotype itself: A clone one base away is much larger, so this may be a read error. The chain recombines TRBV10-2 with TRBJ1-6; tentative D call: TRBD1 (5 bases). The V and J ends lost 8 bases and 3 bases respectively, with 11 bases between them. The germline V gene has CDR1 WSHSY and CDR2 SAAADI. The CDR3 covers 14 residues. DNA of the CDR3: TGCGCCAGCGGGACGGCGAACTATAATTCACCCCTCCACTTT. This encodes CASGTANYNSPLHF.

Note on this clonotype: A read error may produce the germline difference seen at one junction end. The genes are TRBV2 and TRBJ2-3, with 10 bases identical to TRBD2. CDR3 length: 16 residues. CDR1 and CDR2 (germline): SNHLY, FYNNEI. The CDR3 spells CASSEGAGGPADTKYF. CDR3 coding DNA: TGTGCCAGCAGTGAAGGAGCGGGAGGGCCAGCAGATACGAAGTATTTT. The full variable domain, its missing parts supplied by reference TRBV2 and TRBJ2-3, is EPEVTQTPSHQVTQMGQEVILRCVPISNHLYFYWYRQILGQKVEFLVSFYNNEISEKSEIFDDQFSVERPDGSNFTLKIRSTKLEDSAMYFCASSEGAGGPADTKYFGPGTRLTVL.

CDR3 residues: CASSLDRGETQPQHF. The CDR3 DNA follows: TGTGCCAGCAGCTTGGACAGGGGAGAAACTCAGCCCCAGCATTTT. V usage is TRBV5-6 and J usage is TRBJ1-5; 7 bases align to TRBD1. Germline loops: CDR1 SGHDT, CDR2 YYEEEE. With V trimmed by 0 bases and J by 6 bases, 6 bases remained unmatched. This CDR3 has 15 residues.

The gene calls are TRBV7-2 and TRBJ2-7, with TRBD1 matching over 10 bases. Trimming at V came to 5 bases and at J to 0 bases, leaving 1 base not matched to a gene. Germline lookup yields CDR1 SGHTA and CDR2 FQGNSA. The CDR3 loop spans 14 amino acids. CDR3 nucleotide sequence: TGTGCCAGCAGCCGACAGGGGGCCTCCTACGAGCAGTACTTC. Its translation is CASSRQGASYEQYF.

A note on this clonotype: The junction departs from the called germline gene at one end, perhaps through a read error. CDR3 protein: CAGSYSGEGYYNEKFF. The CDR3 bases are TGTGCCGGCAGTTACAGCGGGGAGGGCTACTACAATGAGAAGTTCTTC. This chain links TRBV6-5 with TRBJ2-1; TRBD2 agrees at 7 bases. Germline loops: CDR1 MNHEY, CDR2 SVGAGI. This CDR3 region has 16 residues.

This clonotype was found many times. The V call is TRBV2, the J call TRBJ1-1, with TRBD1 matching over 9 bases. The ends lost 7 bases at V and 3 bases at J; junction bases unmatched: 6. The length of the CDR3 is 14 residues. Germline loops: CDR1 SNHLY, CDR2 FYNNEI. DNA of the CDR3: TGTGCCAGCACCCGGGACAGGGAAGACACTGAAGCTTTCTTT. Translating gives CASTRDREDTEAFF.

Regarding this clonotype: Lacking the conserved final phenylalanine or tryptophan, this CDR3 likely reflects a read error. The chain employs TRBV6-6 and TRBJ1-2; no firm D call. V was cut by 9 bases and J by 5 bases, with 13 bases left in between. Germline V CDR1 and CDR2: MNHNY, SVGAGI (reference sequence). This CDR3 is 12 amino acids long. The CDR3 spells CASKTFGYGYTL. The DNA for the CDR3 is TGTGCCAGTAAAACGTTTGGATATGGCTACACCTTA.

This clonotype appeared many times. V gene TRBV29-1 combines with J gene TRBJ2-1; 11 positions match TRBD1. The V segment lost 7 bases and the J segment 5 bases; nucleotides outside the gene matches: 10. CDR1 is SQVTM and CDR2 is ANQGSEA in the germline V gene. CDR3 length equals 15 residues. This CDR3 is CSAKKGTGGHNEQFF. As DNA, the CDR3 is TGCAGCGCCAAGAAGGGGACAGGGGGTCACAATGAGCAGTTCTTC.

The genes are TRBV7-9 and TRBJ2-5; the D is unclear. This CDR3 comprises 17 residues. Trimming pared 1 base from V and 4 bases from J, leaving 19 bases between. Germline V gene data show CDR1 as SEHNR and CDR2 as FQNEAQ (reference sequence). CDR3 protein: CASSLEGIIPAGETQYF. CDR3 nucleotide sequence: TGTGCCAGCAGCTTAGAAGGTATCATCCCGGCCGGAGAGACCCAGTACTTC.

This clonotype was seen ten or more times. V usage is TRBV28 and J usage is TRBJ2-5; possible D gene TRBD2, 5 bases. The CDR3 length is 13 residues. V was shortened by 3 bases and J by 4 bases, with 9 bases between the two germline ends. Germline CDR1 is MDHEN and CDR2 is SYDVKM. CDR3 nucleotide sequence: TGTGCCAGCAGTTTGTCGGGGAGAGAGACCCAGTACTTC. Amino acids: CASSLSGRETQYF.

The chain recombines TRBV5-1 with TRBJ1-1; D is ambiguous. V was trimmed by 0 bases and J by 7 bases, leaving 10 bases between them. Germline V gives CDR1 SGHRS, CDR2 YFSETQ. The CDR3 contains 13 residues. As DNA, the CDR3 is TGCGCCAGCAGCTTGGACAGAATCTTTGAAGCTTTCTTT. This codes for CASSLDRIFEAFF.

Turning to this clonotype: This clone may be a read error of a much larger clone one base away. The chain recombines TRBV5-1 with TRBJ1-6; weak D call: TRBD1 (5 bases). This CDR3 is 15 amino acids long. CDR1 and CDR2 from the germline V gene are SGHRS and YFSETQ. The CDR3 spells CASSLAGNLNSPLNF. The CDR3 DNA reads TGCGCCAGCAGCTTGGCAGGGAACTTGAATTCACCCCTCAACTTT.

There are many counts of this clonotype. The J gene is TRBJ2-7, the V gene TRBV20-1; 7 bases are a match to TRBD2. Germline V gene lookup returns CDR1 DFQATT and CDR2 SNEGSKA (reference sequence). This CDR3 is built from 13 residues. Trimming removed 3 bases from V and 1 base from J; junction bases left unmatched: 3. The CDR3 sequence: CSASGRLSYEQYF. The DNA for the CDR3 is TGCAGTGCTAGCGGGAGGCTTTCCTACGAGCAGTACTTC.

With respect to this clonotype: One end of the junction does not line up with germline, which may come from a read error. The CDR3 loop reads CSVYSLIGEMFF. DNA of the CDR3: TGCAGCGTTTATAGTCTGATCGGGGAGATGTTTTTT. V usage is TRBV29-1 and J usage is TRBJ2-2; possible D gene TRBD2, 5 bases. The germline V gene encodes CDR1 SQVTM and CDR2 ANQGSEA. The CDR3 is made up of 12 amino acids.

This clonotype was detected many times. This chain uses TRBV14 with TRBJ2-1; D is perhaps TRBD2 (6 bases). Germline loops: CDR1 SGHDN, CDR2 FVKESK. V was cut by 4 bases and J by 0 bases, with 10 bases left in between. CDR3 length: 15 amino acids. CDR3 region: CASSRAGLSYNEQFF. The CDR3 DNA reads as TGTGCCAGCAGCCGGGCGGGGCTCTCCTACAATGAGCAGTTCTTC.

On this clonotype itself: Mismatch with germline at one junction end may stem from a read error. The DNA for the CDR3 is TGCGGTGCTCCTTCGACTAGCGTGGGCTACGAGCAGTACTTC. Residues: CGAPSTSVGYEQYF. The chain uses TRBV20-1 and TRBJ2-7, with TRBD2 matching 8 bases. This CDR3 spans 14 amino acids. CDR1 is DFQATT, CDR2 SNEGSKA, per germline (reference sequence).

Concerning this clonotype itself: This may be a read error, as it is one base from a much larger clone. The V and J genes are TRBV27 and TRBJ2-3, with D perhaps TRBD1 (7 bases). Germline-derived CDR1 and CDR2 are MNHEY and SMNVEV (reference sequence). The CDR3 consists of 15 residues. This CDR3 is CASHPEGRGADRQYF. CDR3 DNA sequence: TGTGCCAGCCATCCAGAGGGCAGGGGGGCAGATAGGCAGTATTTT.

This clonotype has at least ten counts. The J gene is TRBJ2-7, the V gene TRBV20-1; 12 nucleotides line up with TRBD2. The CDR3 runs 16 residues. Trimming at V came to 3 bases and at J to 2 bases, leaving 8 bases not matched to a gene. From germline, CDR1 is DFQATT and CDR2 SNEGSKA (reference sequence). In DNA form, the CDR3 reads TGCAGTGCTAGCGCCGCGGGACTAGCGGGTACCTACGAGCAGTACTTC. It is translated as CSASAAGLAGTYEQYF.

The rearrangement joins TRBV29-1 to TRBJ2-1; D uncertain. The ends were cut back, 8 bases at V and 3 bases at J, with 14 bases in the middle. The CDR3 consists of 13 residues. The germline gives CDR1 SQVTM, CDR2 ANQGSEA. The DNA of the CDR3 is TGCAGCTCCGAACCAGAAAACTACAATGAGCAGTTCTTC. Translation gives CSSEPENYNEQFF.

This clonotype was counted a single time. This may come from a read error, since a much larger clone is one base off. The J gene is TRBJ2-2, the V gene TRBV25-1; weak D call: TRBD2 (5 bases). There are 16 residues in the CDR3. Germline values: CDR1 MGHDK, CDR2 SYGVNS. CDR3 protein: CASSDSRGSPTGEMFF. DNA of the CDR3: TGTGCCAGCAGTGATTCCCGGGGAAGCCCCACCGGGGAGATGTTTTTT.

This clonotype was seen a handful of times. The chain combines TRBV28 with TRBJ2-1; 7 bases map to TRBD2. Germline values: CDR1 MDHEN, CDR2 SYDVKM. V shed 8 bases and J 5 bases; nucleotides not matched to a gene: 21. This CDR3 is built from 18 residues. In DNA form, the CDR3 reads TGTGCCAGCCCTCCCCCTCCCTTGCGGGAGAATTTGGACAATGAGCAGTTCTTC. Translated, it gives CASPPPPLRENLDNEQFF.

J is TRBJ2-2 and V is TRBV2; no firm D call. The CDR3 totals 14 residues. The V end lost 4 bases, the J end lost 6 bases, and 12 bases lay between the germline ends. Germline CDR1 is SNHLY and CDR2 is FYNNEI. The CDR3 reads CASSVLITPGELFF. CDR3 bases: TGTGCCAGCAGTGTCCTAATTACCCCCGGGGAGCTGTTTTTT.

Concerning this clonotype: With a much larger clone just one base away, this may be a read error. J is TRBJ2-5 and V is TRBV20-1; D may be TRBD2 (7 bases). Trimming took 2 bases from V and 4 from J, leaving 20 bases between them. This CDR3 region has 16 residues. Germline V gives CDR1 DFQATT, CDR2 SNEGSKA (reference sequence). The CDR3 bases are TGCAGTGCTAGACCTGTAACGAGGGGGGGGAGAGAGACCCAGTACTTC. Protein sequence: CSARPVTRGGRETQYF.